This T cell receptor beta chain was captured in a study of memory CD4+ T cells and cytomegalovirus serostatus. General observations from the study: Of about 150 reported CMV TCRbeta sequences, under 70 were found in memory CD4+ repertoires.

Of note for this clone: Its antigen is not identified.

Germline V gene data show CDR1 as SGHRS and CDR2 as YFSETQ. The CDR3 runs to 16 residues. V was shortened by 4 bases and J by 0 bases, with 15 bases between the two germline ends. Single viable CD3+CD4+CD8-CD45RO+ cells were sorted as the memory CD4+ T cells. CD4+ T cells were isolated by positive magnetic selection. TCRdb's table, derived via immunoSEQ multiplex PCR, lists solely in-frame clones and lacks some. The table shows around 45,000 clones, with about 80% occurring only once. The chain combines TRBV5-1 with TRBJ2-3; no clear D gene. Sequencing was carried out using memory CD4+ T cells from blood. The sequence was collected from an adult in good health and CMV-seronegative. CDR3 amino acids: CASSVPTEPSTDTQYF. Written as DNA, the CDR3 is TGCGCCAGCAGCGTACCGACGGAACCTAGCACAGATACGCAGTATTTT.